This T cell receptor (beta chain) was observed in a study of cytomegalovirus exposure and HLA in healthy donors. Study details: Within an early data release were around 87 million unique TCRs drawn from HLA-typed donors.

Although they were nominally healthy when sampled, donors likely had unrecorded immune exposures. With respect to this clone: The antigen is not known.

Study findings and constraints: Follow-up analysis found HLA locus-dependent TCR association rates, highest for DRB1 and lowest for HLA-C. The authors later found most CMV-associated TCR beta chains appeared HLA-restricted.

13 Jbeta primers and 60 Vbeta primers were used for the PCR. Measured with immunoSEQ multiplex PCR; TCRdb has only the in-frame clones, and not every one. The sample holds about 140,000 clones, about three quarters seen once. The TCR sequence derives from a man aged 25-45 years in good health and CMV-seropositive. Material: PBMCs.

In DNA form, the CDR3 reads TGCGCCAGCAGCTGGGCGCCGAACACCGGGGAGCTGTTTTTT. It is translated as CASSWAPNTGELFF. The chain is built from TRBV5-1 and TRBJ2-2; D not certain. The CDR3 consists of 14 residues. The V end was cut by 3 bases, the J end by 0 bases, with 6 bases between. Per germline, CDR1 SGHRS and CDR2 YFSETQ.